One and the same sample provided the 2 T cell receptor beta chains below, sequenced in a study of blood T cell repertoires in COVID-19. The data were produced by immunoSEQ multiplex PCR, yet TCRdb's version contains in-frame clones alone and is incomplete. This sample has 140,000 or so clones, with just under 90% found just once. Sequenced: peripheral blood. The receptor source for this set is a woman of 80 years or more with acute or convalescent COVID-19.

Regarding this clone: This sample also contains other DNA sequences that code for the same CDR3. The CDR3 DNA is TGCGCCAGCAGCTTTCTGGGCCAGAACACTGAAGCTTTCTTT. Translation: CASSFLGQNTEAFF. The rearrangement uses TRBV5-1 and TRBJ1-1; no clear D gene. The length of the CDR3 is 14 residues. Germline assignment: CDR1 SGHRS and CDR2 YFSETQ. Trimming took off 2 bases at V and 1 base at J, with 9 bases between the two ends.

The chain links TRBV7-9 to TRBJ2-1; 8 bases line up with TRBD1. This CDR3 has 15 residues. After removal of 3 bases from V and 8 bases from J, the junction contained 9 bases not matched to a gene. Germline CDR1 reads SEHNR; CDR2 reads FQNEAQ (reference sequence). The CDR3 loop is CASSFHQGALYEQFF. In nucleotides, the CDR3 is TGTGCCAGCAGCTTCCACCAGGGGGCGCTGTATGAGCAGTTCTTC.